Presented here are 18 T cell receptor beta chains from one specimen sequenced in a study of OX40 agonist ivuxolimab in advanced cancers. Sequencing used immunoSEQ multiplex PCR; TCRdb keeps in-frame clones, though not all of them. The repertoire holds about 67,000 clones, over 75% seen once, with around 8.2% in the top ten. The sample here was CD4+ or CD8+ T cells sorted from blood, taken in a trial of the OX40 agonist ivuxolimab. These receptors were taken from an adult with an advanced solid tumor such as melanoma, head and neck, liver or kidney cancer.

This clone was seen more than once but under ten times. This CDR3 is CASSARGATNEKLFF. DNA for the CDR3: TGTGCCAGCAGCGCCAGAGGTGCAACTAATGAAAAACTGTTTTTT. The V and J genes are TRBV28 and TRBJ1-4, with no clear D. CDR1 is MDHEN and CDR2 is SYDVKM in the germline V gene. CDR3 size: 15 residues. V gave up 6 bases and J gave up 0 bases, with 11 bases separating them.

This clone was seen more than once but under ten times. This CDR3 is CASSLGQGIYGYTF. As DNA, the CDR3 is TGTGCCAGCAGCTTGGGACAGGGAATCTATGGCTACACCTTC. V and J are TRBV5-4 and TRBJ1-2, with TRBD1 matching 7 bases. J was trimmed by 4 bases and V by 0 bases; bases with no gene match: 3. The CDR3 extends over 14 amino acids. Germline V gene sequence: CDR1 SGHNT, CDR2 YYREEE (reference sequence).

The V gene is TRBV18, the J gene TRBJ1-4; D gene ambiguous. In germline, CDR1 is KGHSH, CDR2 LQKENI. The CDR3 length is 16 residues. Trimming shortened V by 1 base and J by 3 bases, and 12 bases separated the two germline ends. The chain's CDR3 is CASSPRPYTANEKLFF. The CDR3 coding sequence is TGTGCCAGCTCACCACGCCCTTATACAGCTAATGAAAAACTGTTTTTT.

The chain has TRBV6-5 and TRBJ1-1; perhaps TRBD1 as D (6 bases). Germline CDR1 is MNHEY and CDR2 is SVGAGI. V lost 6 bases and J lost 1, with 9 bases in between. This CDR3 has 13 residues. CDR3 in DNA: TGTGCCAGCAGGGGGGCAGAGAACACTGAAGCTTTCTTT. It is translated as CASRGAENTEAFF.

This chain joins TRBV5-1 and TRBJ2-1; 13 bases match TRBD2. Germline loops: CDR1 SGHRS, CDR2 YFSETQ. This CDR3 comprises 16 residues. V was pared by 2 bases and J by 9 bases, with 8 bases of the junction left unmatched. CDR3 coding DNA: TGCGCCAGCAGCTTAGATACTAGCGGGGGGGCTAGTGAGCAGTTCTTC. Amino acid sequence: CASSLDTSGGASEQFF. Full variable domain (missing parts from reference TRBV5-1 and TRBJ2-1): KAGVTQTPRYLIKTRGQQVTLSCSPISGHRSVSWYQQTPGQGLQFLFEYFSETQRNKGNFPGRFSGRQFSNSRSEMNVSTLELGDSALYLCASSLDTSGGASEQFFGPGTRLTVL.

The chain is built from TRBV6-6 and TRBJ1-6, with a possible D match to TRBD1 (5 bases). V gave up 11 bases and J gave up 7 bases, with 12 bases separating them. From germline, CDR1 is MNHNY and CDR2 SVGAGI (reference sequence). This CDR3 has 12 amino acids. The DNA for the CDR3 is TGTGCCTGCAAAGGGGTAAATTCACCCCTCCACTTT. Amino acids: CACKGVNSPLHF.

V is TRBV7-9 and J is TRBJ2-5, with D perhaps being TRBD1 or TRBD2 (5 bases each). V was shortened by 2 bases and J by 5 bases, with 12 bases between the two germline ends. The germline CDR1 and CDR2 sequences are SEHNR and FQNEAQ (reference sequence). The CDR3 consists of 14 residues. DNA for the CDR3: TGTGCCAGCAGCTTACAGGGTTGGGACGAGACCCAGTACTTC. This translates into CASSLQGWDETQYF. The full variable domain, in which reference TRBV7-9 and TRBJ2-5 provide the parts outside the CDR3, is DTGVSQNPRHKITKRGQNVTFRCDPISEHNRLYWYRQTLGQGPEFLTYFQNEAQLEKSRLLSDRFSAERPKGSFSTLEIQRTEQGDSAMYLCASSLQGWDETQYFGPGTRLLVL.

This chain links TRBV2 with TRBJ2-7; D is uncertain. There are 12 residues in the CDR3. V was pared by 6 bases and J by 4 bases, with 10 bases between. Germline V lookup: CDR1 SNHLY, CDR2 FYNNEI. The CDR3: CASRGLGYEQYV. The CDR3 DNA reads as TGTGCCAGCAGAGGCTTGGGATACGAGCAGTACGTC.

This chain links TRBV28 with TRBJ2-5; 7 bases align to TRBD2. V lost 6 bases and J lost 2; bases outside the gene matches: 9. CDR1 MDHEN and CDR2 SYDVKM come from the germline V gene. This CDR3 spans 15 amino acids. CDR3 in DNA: TGTGCCAGCAGCCCGGGACTAACCAATCAAGAGACCCAGTACTTC. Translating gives CASSPGLTNQETQYF.

The CDR3 loop is CASSNRGGGGQETQYF. The CDR3 nucleotides are TGTGCCAGCAGCAACAGGGGCGGGGGAGGCCAAGAGACCCAGTACTTC. The chain links TRBV7-3 to TRBJ2-5; D is possibly TRBD1 or TRBD2 (7 bases each). The CDR3 has 16 amino acids. Germline-derived CDR1 and CDR2 are SGHTA and FQGTGA. Trimming cost V 5 bases and J 1 base, with 17 bases left between them.

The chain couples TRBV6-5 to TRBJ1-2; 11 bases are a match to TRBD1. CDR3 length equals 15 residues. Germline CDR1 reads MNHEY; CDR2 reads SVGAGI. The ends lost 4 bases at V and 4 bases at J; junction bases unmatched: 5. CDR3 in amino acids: CASSSGQGASYGYTF. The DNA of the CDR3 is TGTGCCAGCAGTTCCGGACAGGGGGCATCCTATGGCTACACCTTC.

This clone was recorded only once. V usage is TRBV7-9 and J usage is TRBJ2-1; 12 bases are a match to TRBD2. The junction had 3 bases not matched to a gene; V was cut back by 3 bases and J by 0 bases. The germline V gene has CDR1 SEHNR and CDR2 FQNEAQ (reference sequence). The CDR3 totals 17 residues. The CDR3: CASSFLTSGGSYNEQFF. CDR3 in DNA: TGTGCCAGCAGCTTCTTGACTAGCGGGGGCTCCTACAATGAGCAGTTCTTC.

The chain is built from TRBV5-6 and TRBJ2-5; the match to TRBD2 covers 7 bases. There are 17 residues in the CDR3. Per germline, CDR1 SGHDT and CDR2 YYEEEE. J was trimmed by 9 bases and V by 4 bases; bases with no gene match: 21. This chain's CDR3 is CASSTGSGTTYIVPQYF. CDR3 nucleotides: TGTGCCAGCAGCACCGGATCCGGGACTACATACATTGTGCCCCAGTACTTC.

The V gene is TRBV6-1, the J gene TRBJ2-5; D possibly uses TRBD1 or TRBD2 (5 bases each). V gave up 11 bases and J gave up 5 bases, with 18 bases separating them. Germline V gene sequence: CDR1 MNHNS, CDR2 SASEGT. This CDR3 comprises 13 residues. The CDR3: CAGGLRGAETQYF. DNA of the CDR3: TGTGCCGGGGGTTTGAGGGGCGCCGAGACCCAGTACTTC.

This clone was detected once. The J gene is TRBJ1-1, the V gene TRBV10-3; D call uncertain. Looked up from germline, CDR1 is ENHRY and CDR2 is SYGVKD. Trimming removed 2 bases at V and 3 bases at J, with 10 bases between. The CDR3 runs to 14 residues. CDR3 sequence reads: CAISEPLRDTEAFF. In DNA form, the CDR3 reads TGTGCCATCAGTGAGCCGCTAAGAGACACTGAAGCTTTCTTT.

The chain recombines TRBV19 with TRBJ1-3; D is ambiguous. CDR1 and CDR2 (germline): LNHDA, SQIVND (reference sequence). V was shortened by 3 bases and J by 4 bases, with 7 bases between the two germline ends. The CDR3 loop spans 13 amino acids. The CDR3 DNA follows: TGTGCCAGTAGTATCCTCCAAGGAAACACCATATATTTT. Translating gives CASSILQGNTIYF.

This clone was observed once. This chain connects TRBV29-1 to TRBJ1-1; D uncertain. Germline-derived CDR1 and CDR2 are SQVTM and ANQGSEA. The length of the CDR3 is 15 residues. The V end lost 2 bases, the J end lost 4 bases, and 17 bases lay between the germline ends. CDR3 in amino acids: CSVEYGGRMGTEAFF. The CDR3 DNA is TGCAGCGTTGAATACGGAGGCCGGATGGGCACTGAAGCTTTCTTT. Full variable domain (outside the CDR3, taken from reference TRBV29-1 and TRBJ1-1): SAVISQKPSRDICQRGTSLTIQCQVDSQVTMMFWYRQQPGQSLTLIATANQGSEATYESGFVIDKFPISRPNLTFSTLTVSNMSPEDSSIYLCSVEYGGRMGTEAFFGQGTRLTVV.

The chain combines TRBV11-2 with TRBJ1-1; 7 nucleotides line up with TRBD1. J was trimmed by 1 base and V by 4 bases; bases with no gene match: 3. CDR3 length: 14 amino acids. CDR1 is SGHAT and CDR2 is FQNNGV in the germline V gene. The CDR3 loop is CASSSRTGNTEAFF. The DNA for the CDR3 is TGTGCCAGCAGCTCACGGACAGGGAACACTGAAGCTTTCTTT. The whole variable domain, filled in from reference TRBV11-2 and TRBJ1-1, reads EAGVAQSPRYKIIEKRQSVAFWCNPISGHATLYWYQQILGQGPKLLIQFQNNGVVDDSQLPKDRFSAERLKGVDSTLKIQPAKLEDSAVYLCASSSRTGNTEAFFGQGTRLTVV.